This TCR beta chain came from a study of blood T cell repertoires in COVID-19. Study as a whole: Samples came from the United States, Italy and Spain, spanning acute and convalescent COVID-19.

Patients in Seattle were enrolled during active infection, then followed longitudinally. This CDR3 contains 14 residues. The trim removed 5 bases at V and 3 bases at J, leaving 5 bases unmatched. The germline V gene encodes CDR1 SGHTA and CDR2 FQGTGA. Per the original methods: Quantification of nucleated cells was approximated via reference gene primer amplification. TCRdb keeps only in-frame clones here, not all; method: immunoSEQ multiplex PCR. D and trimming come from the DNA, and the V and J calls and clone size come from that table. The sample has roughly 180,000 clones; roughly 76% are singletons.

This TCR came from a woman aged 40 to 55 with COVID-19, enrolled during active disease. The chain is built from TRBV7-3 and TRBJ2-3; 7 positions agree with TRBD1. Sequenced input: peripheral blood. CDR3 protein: CASSRDSSTDTQYF. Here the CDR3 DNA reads TGTGCCAGCAGCCGGGACAGCTCAACAGATACGCAGTATTTT.